The 17 T cell receptor beta chains below were found in one sample sequenced in a study of T cell changes during pregnancy in multiple sclerosis. Assay: immunoSEQ multiplex PCR; the TCRdb copy retains only in-frame clones and omits some. The sample holds over 50,000 clones, over 75% seen once. The source material was peripheral blood, sampled in the first trimester of pregnancy. These receptors all come from a female donor in good health, enrolled as a control in a pregnancy study.

In this sample, this clone turned up a few times. The chain employs TRBV6-6 and TRBJ1-2; 11 bases line up with TRBD1. J was trimmed by 7 bases and V by 5 bases; bases with no gene match: 9. CDR3 length: 15 residues. Germline CDR1 reads MNHNY; CDR2 reads SVGAGI (reference sequence). CDR3 residues: CASSPGQGARAGYTF. Written as DNA, the CDR3 is TGTGCCAGCAGTCCCGGACAGGGGGCGAGAGCTGGCTACACCTTC.

The chain has TRBV21-1 and TRBJ2-7; the D call TRBD1 from the table was never checked on the DNA. TRBV21-1 is labeled a pseudogene. The CDR3 has 15 amino acids. The CDR3 DNA sequence: TGTGCCAGCAGCCCCAAGGGGGTGGTACTCCACGAGCAGTACTTC. This encodes CASSPKGVVLHEQYF.

This rearrangement joins TRBV12-5 to TRBJ2-7; TRBD1 aligns across 8 bases. Trimming removed 6 bases from V and 2 bases from J; junction bases left unmatched: 6. This CDR3 region has 14 residues. In germline, CDR1 is LGHNT, CDR2 FRNRAP. CDR3 coding DNA: TGTGCTAGTGGGACGGACAGGGCGGCCTACGAGCAGTACTTC. As protein: CASGTDRAAYEQYF.

The V call is TRBV9, the J call TRBJ1-2; a weak D match, TRBD1 (5 bases). V was shortened by 0 bases and J by 6 bases, with 15 bases between the two germline ends. CDR1 and CDR2 (germline): SGDLS, YYNGEE. The CDR3 covers 15 residues. The CDR3 spells CASSVGGSGGDGYTF. The CDR3 region has the DNA TGTGCCAGCAGCGTAGGGGGGTCGGGGGGGGATGGCTACACCTTC.

CDR3 nucleotides: TGTGCCAGCTCTCACGGACAGGCTTCCTACGAGCAGTACTTC. Protein: CASSHGQASYEQYF. The rearrangement uses TRBV18 and TRBJ2-7, with TRBD1 identical over 7 bases. Germline V gene data show CDR1 as KGHSH and CDR2 as LQKENI. With V trimmed by 6 bases and J by 1 base, 6 bases remained unmatched. The CDR3 has 14 amino acids.

The chain is built from TRBV29-1 and TRBJ2-7; D may be TRBD1 (6 bases). Germline V CDR1 and CDR2: SQVTM, ANQGSEA. Trimming stripped 7 bases from V and 0 bases from J, with 13 bases between. The CDR3 extends over 13 amino acids. CDR3 amino acids: CSAWTADSYEQYF. CDR3 bases: TGCAGCGCCTGGACAGCGGACTCCTACGAGCAGTACTTC.

This clone was recorded once. The gene calls are TRBV30 and TRBJ2-1, with 13 nucleotides matching TRBD2. The V segment lost 3 bases and the J segment 9 bases; nucleotides outside the gene matches: 8. Germline V gene sequence: CDR1 GTSNPN, CDR2 SVGIG (reference sequence). The CDR3 extends over 15 amino acids. The CDR3 protein is CAWRALAGGQSEQFF. The DNA of the CDR3 is TGTGCCTGGAGGGCACTAGCGGGGGGGCAGAGTGAGCAGTTCTTC.

The chain couples TRBV5-6 to TRBJ2-7; D perhaps matches TRBD2 (6 bases). The CDR3 covers 15 residues. Trimming shortened V by 2 bases and J by 4 bases, and 16 bases separated the two germline ends. CDR1 SGHDT and CDR2 YYEEEE come from the germline V gene. The CDR3 nucleotides read TGTGCCAGCAGCTTCCGCGGGGTCGGTAATTACGAGCAGTACTTC. Its protein product is CASSFRGVGNYEQYF.

This chain joins TRBV4-2 and TRBJ2-1; D uncertain. Germline assignment: CDR1 LGHNA and CDR2 YNFKEQ. The CDR3 sequence is 16 residues long. V was shortened by 1 base and J by 5 bases, with 15 bases between the two germline ends. CDR3 residues: CASSQGGLPRDNEQFF. The DNA for the CDR3 is TGTGCCAGCAGCCAAGGAGGCCTACCTCGGGACAATGAGCAGTTCTTC.

The chain has TRBV2 and TRBJ1-1, with a weak D call TRBD1 (6 bases). Germline V gene data show CDR1 as SNHLY and CDR2 as FYNNEI. V was clipped by 5 bases and J by 4 bases, with 17 bases between them. This CDR3 is 15 amino acids long. CDR3 nucleotide sequence: TGTGCCAGCAGTCCCCGTGAAGGGGGAGCCACTGAAGCTTTCTTT. Protein sequence: CASSPREGGATEAFF.

This clone showed up just once. The chain couples TRBV5-1 to TRBJ1-1, with D perhaps matching TRBD1 (6 bases). Trimming took off 4 bases at V and 9 bases at J, with 22 bases between the two ends. This CDR3 region has 15 residues. Germline assignment: CDR1 SGHRS and CDR2 YFSETQ. In nucleotides, the CDR3 is TGCGCCAGCAGCCTGGCGGGGGGGCCCAACGTGCAAGCTTTCTTT. It is translated as CASSLAGGPNVQAFF.

The J gene is TRBJ2-7, the V gene TRBV9, with 8 positions matching TRBD2. V trimming: 0 bases; J trimming: 3 bases; junction bases outside the gene matches: 5. The germline V gene encodes CDR1 SGDLS and CDR2 YYNGEE. This CDR3 spans 15 amino acids. The CDR3 DNA follows: TGTGCCAGCAGCGTAGCGGGACTAGGCCACTACGAGCAGTACTTC. Translated, it gives CASSVAGLGHYEQYF.

This clone has just one count. The chain uses TRBV19 and TRBJ2-1, with TRBD2 identical over 12 bases. J was trimmed by 6 bases and V by 5 bases; bases with no gene match: 5. The germline V gene encodes CDR1 LNHDA and CDR2 SQIVND (reference sequence). The CDR3 length is 15 residues. CDR3 in DNA: TGTGCCAGTAGTCCCGGACTAGCGGGGTTCAATGAGCAGTTCTTC. Its translation is CASSPGLAGFNEQFF.

This rearrangement joins TRBV28 to TRBJ2-7, with D uncertain. Germline values: CDR1 MDHEN, CDR2 SYDVKM. The V and J ends lost 0 bases and 2 bases respectively, with 14 bases between them. CDR3 length: 16 amino acids. This chain's CDR3 is CASSLWPWAKAYEQYF. The DNA of the CDR3 is TGTGCCAGCAGTTTATGGCCCTGGGCGAAAGCCTACGAGCAGTACTTC.

This chain uses TRBV9 with TRBJ1-1; the match to TRBD1 covers 8 bases. The V gene end was trimmed by 4 bases and the J gene end by 4 bases; junction bases not matched to a gene: 6. The CDR3 is made up of 14 amino acids. The germline V gene has CDR1 SGDLS and CDR2 YYNGEE. CDR3 residues: CASSPQGAGTEAFF. In DNA form, the CDR3 reads TGTGCCAGCAGCCCTCAGGGGGCAGGCACTGAAGCTTTCTTT.

The rearrangement uses TRBV1 and TRBJ2-5; the tabulated D call, TRBD2, remains unverified against the DNA. TRBV1 constitutes a pseudogene. The CDR3 has 18 residues. CDR3 in DNA: TGCACCAGCAGCCAATCGACTAGCGGGAGGGCCTTCTCAGAGACCCAGTACTTC. The encoded protein is CTSSQSTSGRAFSETQYF.

V is TRBV11-3 and J is TRBJ2-6; D call uncertain. The V end lost 6 bases, the J end lost 2 bases, and 5 bases lay between the germline ends. Looked up from germline, CDR1 is SGHNT and CDR2 is YENEEA. This CDR3 is built from 13 residues. The CDR3 bases are TGTGCCAGCAGGGCCCCTGGGGCCAACGTCCTGACTTTC. This encodes CASRAPGANVLTF.